Each of the 5 T cell receptor beta chains below was sequenced from the same sample in a study of cytomegalovirus exposure and HLA in healthy donors. Primers for the PCR totalled 60 Vbeta and 13 Jbeta. Data came from immunoSEQ multiplex PCR; TCRdb stores just in-frame clones and leaves some out. Of some 91,000 clones in the sample, 55% to 65% were seen once. The material sequenced was PBMCs. All receptors come from a human donor in good health.

The chain carries TRBV14 and TRBJ2-1; tentative D call: TRBD1 (6 bases). CDR3 length: 15 residues. V lost 1 base to trimming and J lost 4 bases, with 11 bases between them. Germline V CDR1 and CDR2: SGHDN, FVKESK. Here the CDR3 DNA reads TGTGCCAGCAGCCAAGGTTGGGGGCCGTACAATGAGCAGTTCTTC. The encoded protein is CASSQGWGPYNEQFF.

The V and J genes are TRBV5-6 and TRBJ2-2; no definite D call. CDR3 size: 13 residues. From germline, CDR1 is SGHDT and CDR2 YYEEEE. Trimming shortened V by 0 bases and J by 2 bases, and 2 bases separated the two germline ends. This CDR3 is CASSLANTGELFF. In DNA, the CDR3 is TGTGCCAGCAGCTTGGCTAACACCGGGGAGCTGTTTTTT.

The chain couples TRBV9 to TRBJ1-1, with D possibly TRBD1 on 6 matching bases. The CDR3 is 13 amino acids. CDR1 is SGDLS and CDR2 is YYNGEE in the germline V gene. Trimming removed 3 bases from V and 5 bases from J, with 11 bases in between. The CDR3 nucleotides read TGTGCCAGCAGCGCCACAGGGTTAACTGAAGCTTTCTTT. It translates to CASSATGLTEAFF.

This chain uses TRBV19 with TRBJ1-6; no definite D call. In germline, CDR1 is LNHDA, CDR2 SQIVND (reference sequence). Deletions cut 3 bases from V and 6 bases from J, with 9 bases between. The CDR3 extends over 14 amino acids. The CDR3 here is CASSILQTNSPLHF. The CDR3 region has the DNA TGTGCCAGTAGTATTCTACAGACTAATTCACCCCTCCACTTT. The complete variable domain, with remaining parts taken from reference TRBV19 and TRBJ1-6, reads DGGITQSPKYLFRKEGQNVTLSCEQNLNHDAMYWYRQDPGQGLRLIYYSQIVNDFQKGDIAEGYSVSREKKESFPLTVTSAQKNPTAFYLCASSILQTNSPLHFGNGTRLTVT.

The V and J genes are TRBV5-1 and TRBJ1-1; D is perhaps TRBD1 (6 bases). V was clipped by 4 bases and J by 11 bases, with 24 bases between them. This CDR3 has 15 amino acids. CDR1 and CDR2 from the germline V gene are SGHRS and YFSETQ. The CDR3 region has the DNA TGCGCCAGCAGCCCCCTGGCAGGGGAACTTTCGATGGCTTTCTTT. Its protein is CASSPLAGELSMAFF.